The 14 T cell receptor beta chains reported below all come from one sample, sequenced in a study of shared clonotypes between healthy human individuals. The naive CD8 fraction comprised CD45RO-negative cells positively selected for CCR7 and excluded terminally differentiated effector memory CD45RA+ cells. Produced via immunoSEQ multiplex PCR; TCRdb's table is partial and in-frame only. The sample holds around 1.9 million clones; 85% to 95% are singletons and the top ten take approximately 1.7%. The sample comprised naive CD8+ T cells from PBMCs. Receptor source: a man younger than 30 in good health. Some clones in this sample may be carry-over from other donors' samples.

This chain joins TRBV7-2 and TRBJ1-5; D is perhaps TRBD1 (6 bases). The CDR3 is made up of 16 amino acids. V was shortened by 2 bases and J by 7 bases, with 18 bases between the two germline ends. The germline gives CDR1 SGHTA, CDR2 FQGNSA. For the CDR3, the DNA is TGTGCCAGCAGCTTACTGGGGGCGGGGGTGAGGCAGCCCCAGCATTTT. It codes for CASSLLGAGVRQPQHF. Full variable domain (outside the CDR3, taken from reference TRBV7-2 and TRBJ1-5): GAGVSQSPSNKVTEKGKDVELRCDPISGHTALYWYRQSLGQGLEFLIYFQGNSAPDKSGLPSDRFSAERTGGSVSTLTIQRTQQEDSAVYLCASSLLGAGVRQPQHFGDGTRLSIL.

The V gene is TRBV4-1, the J gene TRBJ2-1; D is tentatively TRBD1 or TRBD2 (5 bases each). The CDR3 has 14 residues. The V gene lost 3 bases and the J gene lost 5 bases, with 11 bases spanning the gap. From germline, CDR1 is MGHRA and CDR2 YSYEKL. The CDR3 DNA sequence: TGCGCCAGCAGCCACGGGGACCTAGACAATGAGCAGTTCTTC. This sequence encodes CASSHGDLDNEQFF.

With regard to this clone: This specimen includes other DNA sequences encoding the same CDR3. V and J are TRBV9 and TRBJ2-1, with 11 nucleotides matching TRBD2. Looked up from germline, CDR1 is SGDLS and CDR2 is YYNGEE. This CDR3 contains 14 residues. J lost 0 bases, V lost 8 bases, and 1 base had no gene match. In DNA form, the CDR3 reads TGTGCCAGTACTAGCGGGAGCTCCTACAATGAGCAGTTCTTC. This gives the protein CASTSGSSYNEQFF.

The V gene is TRBV11-2, the J gene TRBJ1-1, with no clear D. The germline V gene has CDR1 SGHAT and CDR2 FQNNGV. This CDR3 contains 11 residues. The V and J ends lost 1 base and 10 bases respectively, with 7 bases between them. CDR3 nucleotide sequence: TGTGCCAGCAGCTTAGTCGGTGGAGCTTTCTTT. Translating it yields CASSLVGGAFF. The full variable domain, rest sourced from reference TRBV11-2 and TRBJ1-1, is EAGVAQSPRYKIIEKRQSVAFWCNPISGHATLYWYQQILGQGPKLLIQFQNNGVVDDSQLPKDRFSAERLKGVDSTLKIQPAKLEDSAVYLCASSLVGGAFFGQGTRLTVV.

This rearrangement joins TRBV27 to TRBJ2-3, with TRBD2 identical over 7 bases. The trim removed 6 bases at V and 6 bases at J, leaving 6 bases unmatched. The germline V gene encodes CDR1 MNHEY and CDR2 SMNVEV (reference sequence). This CDR3 has 13 amino acids. CDR3 coding DNA: TGTGCCAGCAGGGGGGGGGAGCGGGATACGCAGTATTTT. Its translation is CASRGGERDTQYF.

The rearrangement joins TRBV6-4 to TRBJ2-3; D is tentatively TRBD1 or TRBD2 (5 bases each). This CDR3 is 16 amino acids long. Trimming took off 3 bases at V and 4 bases at J, with 17 bases between the two ends. Germline CDR1 reads MRHNA; CDR2 reads SNTAGT. CDR3: CASSDSGGDFPDTQYF. CDR3 nucleotide sequence: TGTGCCAGCAGTGATAGTGGGGGAGATTTCCCAGATACGCAGTATTTT.

This chain joins TRBV6-1 and TRBJ2-3; 8 bases are a match to TRBD2. The length of the CDR3 is 15 residues. The V gene's germline CDR1 is MNHNS and CDR2 SASEGT. Trimming took 8 bases from V and 1 from J; bases not matched to a gene: 8. CDR3: CASPDPGGGTDTQYF. CDR3 coding DNA: TGTGCCAGCCCGGATCCGGGAGGGGGCACAGATACGCAGTATTTT.

This sequence joins TRBV2 and TRBJ2-1, with 9 bases aligning to TRBD1. J lost 4 bases, V lost 6 bases, and 13 bases had no gene match. CDR1 and CDR2 from the germline V gene are SNHLY and FYNNEI. This CDR3 has 17 residues. The chain's CDR3 is CASRMGQGSPPYNEQFF. The CDR3 DNA reads as TGTGCCAGCAGGATGGGACAGGGAAGCCCTCCTTACAATGAGCAGTTCTTC.

The V call is TRBV4-3, the J call TRBJ2-1, with 8 bases lining up with TRBD2. The V and J ends lost 0 bases and 5 bases, in that order; junction bases with no gene match: 6. The CDR3 is 16 residues long. Germline loops: CDR1 LGHNA, CDR2 YSLEER. The CDR3 nucleotides read TGCGCCAGCAGCCAAGACAGCGGGAGTTTCAACAATGAGCAGTTCTTC. It codes for CASSQDSGSFNNEQFF.

The chain is built from TRBV11-1 and TRBJ2-3; D gene ambiguous. The ends were cut back, 5 bases at V and 4 bases at J, with 13 bases in the middle. Germline CDR1 SGHAT, CDR2 FQDESV (reference sequence). CDR3 size: 14 residues. This chain's CDR3 is CASSLLAEADTQYF. The CDR3 DNA sequence: TGTGCCAGCAGCCTTCTTGCCGAAGCAGATACGCAGTATTTT.

As concerns this clone: The identical CDR3 is also encoded by other nucleotide sequences in the sample. The V gene is TRBV27, the J gene TRBJ1-1; D remains ambiguous. V shed 0 bases and J shed 0 bases, with 8 bases lying between them. The CDR3 contains 15 residues. The germline gives CDR1 MNHEY, CDR2 SMNVEV (reference sequence). CDR3 coding DNA: TGTGCCAGCAGTTTATCGGCCGGGGTGAACACTGAAGCTTTCTTT. Its translation: CASSLSAGVNTEAFF.

The chain carries TRBV7-9 and TRBJ2-7, with D uncertain. Between the trimmed V and J ends, which lost 6 bases and 5 bases, there was a span of 14 bases. The germline V gene has CDR1 SEHNR and CDR2 FQNEAQ (reference sequence). The CDR3 sequence is 13 residues long. CDR3 nucleotide sequence: TGTGCCAGCAGGGGCCCTTTCGTCCACGAGCAGTACTTC. Translation: CASRGPFVHEQYF.

The chain joins TRBV29-1 to TRBJ2-1; the D call may be TRBD1 or TRBD2 (5 bases each). Trimming cost V 6 bases and J 10 bases, with 16 bases left between them. This CDR3 region has 12 residues. Germline V gene lookup returns CDR1 SQVTM and CDR2 ANQGSEA. This CDR3 is CSVRIGEGEQFF. The CDR3 coding sequence is TGCAGCGTCCGGATAGGAGAGGGGGAGCAGTTCTTC.

The chain carries TRBV5-6 and TRBJ1-2, with a possible D match to TRBD1 (5 bases). Germline V CDR1 and CDR2: SGHDT, YYEEEE. Between the trimmed V and J ends, which lost 5 bases and 8 bases, there was a span of 19 bases. The CDR3 sequence is 14 residues long. CDR3 nucleotide sequence: TGTGCCAGCAGTCCCCCCGGGGACGACTGGGGCTACACCTTC. This sequence encodes CASSPPGDDWGYTF.